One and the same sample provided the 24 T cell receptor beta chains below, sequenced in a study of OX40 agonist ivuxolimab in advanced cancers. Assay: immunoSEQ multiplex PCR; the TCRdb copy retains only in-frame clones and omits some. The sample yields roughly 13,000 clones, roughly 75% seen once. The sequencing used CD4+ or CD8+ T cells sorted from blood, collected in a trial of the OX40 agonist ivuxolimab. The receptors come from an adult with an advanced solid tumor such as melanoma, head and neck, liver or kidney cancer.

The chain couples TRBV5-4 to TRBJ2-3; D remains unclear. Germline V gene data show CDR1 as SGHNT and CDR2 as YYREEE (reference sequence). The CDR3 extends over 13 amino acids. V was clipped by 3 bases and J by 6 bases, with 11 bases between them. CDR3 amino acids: CASSSDMSDTQYF. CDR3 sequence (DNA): TGTGCCAGCAGCTCCGACATGTCCGATACGCAGTATTTT.

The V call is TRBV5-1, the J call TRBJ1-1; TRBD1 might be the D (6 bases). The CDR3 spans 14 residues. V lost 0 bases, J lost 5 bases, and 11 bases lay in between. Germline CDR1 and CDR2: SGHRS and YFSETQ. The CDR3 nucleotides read TGCGCCAGCAGCTTGGGTAGGGGGGAAACTGAAGCTTTCTTT. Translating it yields CASSLGRGETEAFF.

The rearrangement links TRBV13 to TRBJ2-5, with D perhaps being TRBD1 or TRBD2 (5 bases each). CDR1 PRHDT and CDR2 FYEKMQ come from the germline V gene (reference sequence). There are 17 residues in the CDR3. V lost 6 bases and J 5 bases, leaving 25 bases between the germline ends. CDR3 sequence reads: CASSFVRGAPDGETQYF. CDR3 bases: TGTGCCAGCAGTTTTGTGAGGGGTGCACCTGATGGTGAGACCCAGTACTTC.

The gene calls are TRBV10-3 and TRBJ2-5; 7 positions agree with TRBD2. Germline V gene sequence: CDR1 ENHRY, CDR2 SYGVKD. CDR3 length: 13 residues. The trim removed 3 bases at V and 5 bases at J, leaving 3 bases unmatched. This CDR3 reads CAISDAGDETQYF. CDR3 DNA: TGTGCCATCAGTGACGCGGGGGATGAGACCCAGTACTTC.

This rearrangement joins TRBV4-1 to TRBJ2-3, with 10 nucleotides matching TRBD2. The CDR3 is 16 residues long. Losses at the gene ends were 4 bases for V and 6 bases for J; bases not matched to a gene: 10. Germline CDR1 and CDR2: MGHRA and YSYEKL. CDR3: CASSLLSGGARDTQYF. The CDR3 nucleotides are TGCGCCAGCAGCCTACTAAGCGGGGGGGCCCGGGATACGCAGTATTTT.

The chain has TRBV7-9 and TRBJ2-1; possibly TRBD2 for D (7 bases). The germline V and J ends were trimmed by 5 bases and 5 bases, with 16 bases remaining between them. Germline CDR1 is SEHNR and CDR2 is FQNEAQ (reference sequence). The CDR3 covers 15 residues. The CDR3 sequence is CASSPWGGSDNEQFF. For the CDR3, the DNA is TGTGCCAGCAGCCCCTGGGGGGGCAGCGACAATGAGCAGTTCTTC.

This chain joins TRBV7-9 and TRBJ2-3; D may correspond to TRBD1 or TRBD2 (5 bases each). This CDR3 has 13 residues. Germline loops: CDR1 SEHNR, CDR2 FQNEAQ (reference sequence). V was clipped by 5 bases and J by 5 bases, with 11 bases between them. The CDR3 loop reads CASSEDSGDTQYF. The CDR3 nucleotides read TGTGCCAGCAGCGAAGACAGCGGAGATACGCAGTATTTT.

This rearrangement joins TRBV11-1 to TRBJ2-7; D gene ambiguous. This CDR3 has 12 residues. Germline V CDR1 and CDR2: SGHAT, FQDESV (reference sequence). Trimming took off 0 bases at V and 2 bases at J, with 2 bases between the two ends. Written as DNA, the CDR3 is TGTGCCAGCAGCTTAGCCCCCTACGAGCAGTACTTC. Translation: CASSLAPYEQYF.

The CDR3 bases are TGTGCCAGCAGCCGGCTTCCCACAGGGGATTTTGACTATGGCTACACCTTC. Protein product: CASSRLPTGDFDYGYTF. The chain is built from TRBV16 and TRBJ1-2; 7 positions match TRBD1. With V trimmed by 4 bases and J by 3 bases, 14 bases remained unmatched. The CDR3 is 17 amino acids. Germline V CDR1 and CDR2: KGHSY, FQNENV.

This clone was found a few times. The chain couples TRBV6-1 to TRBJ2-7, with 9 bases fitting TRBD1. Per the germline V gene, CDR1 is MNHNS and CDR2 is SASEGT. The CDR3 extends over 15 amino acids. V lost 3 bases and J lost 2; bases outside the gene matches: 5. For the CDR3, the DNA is TGTGCCAGCAGTGAGGAGACAGGGGGGGCCTACGAGCAGTACTTC. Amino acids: CASSEETGGAYEQYF.

The CDR3 here is CASSLATGGSSYEQYF. The CDR3 DNA sequence: TGTGCCAGCAGCTTAGCGACAGGGGGAAGCTCCTACGAGCAGTACTTC. The J gene is TRBJ2-7, the V gene TRBV7-6, with 9 bases lining up with TRBD1. In germline, CDR1 is SGHVS, CDR2 FNYEAQ. This CDR3 contains 16 residues. The J segment lost 0 bases and the V segment lost 0 bases, leaving 3 bases of the junction unmatched.

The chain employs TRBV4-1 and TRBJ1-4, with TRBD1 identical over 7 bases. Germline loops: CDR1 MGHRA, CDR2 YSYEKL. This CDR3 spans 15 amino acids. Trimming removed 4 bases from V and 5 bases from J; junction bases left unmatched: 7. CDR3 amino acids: CASSPRDSLNEKLFF. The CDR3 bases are TGCGCCAGCAGCCCCCGGGACAGCTTAAATGAAAAACTGTTTTTT.

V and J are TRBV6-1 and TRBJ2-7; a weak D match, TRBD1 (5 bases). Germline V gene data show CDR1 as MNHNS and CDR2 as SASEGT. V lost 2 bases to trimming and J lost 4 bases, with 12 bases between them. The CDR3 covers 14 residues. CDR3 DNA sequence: TGTGCCAGCAGTGAACCAGGGATAGTTTACGAGCAGTACTTC. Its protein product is CASSEPGIVYEQYF.

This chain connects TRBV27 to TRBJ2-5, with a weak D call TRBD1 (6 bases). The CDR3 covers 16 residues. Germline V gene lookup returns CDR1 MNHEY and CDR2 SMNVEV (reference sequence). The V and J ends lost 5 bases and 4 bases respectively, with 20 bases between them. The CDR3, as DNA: TGTGCCAGCAGTACCGGGACACGCCATCGAAGAGAGACCCAGTACTTC. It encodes CASSTGTRHRRETQYF.

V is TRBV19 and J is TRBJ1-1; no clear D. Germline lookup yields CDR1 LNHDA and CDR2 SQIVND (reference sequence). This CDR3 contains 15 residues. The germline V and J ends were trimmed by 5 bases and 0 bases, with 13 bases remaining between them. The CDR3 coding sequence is TGTGCCAGTAGTCGCGCCCAGAGTATGAACACTGAAGCTTTCTTT. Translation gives CASSRAQSMNTEAFF.

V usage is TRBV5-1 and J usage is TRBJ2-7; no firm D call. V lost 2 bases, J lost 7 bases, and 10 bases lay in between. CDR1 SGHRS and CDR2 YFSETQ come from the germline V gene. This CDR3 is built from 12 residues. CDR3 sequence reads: CASSLSVGEQYF. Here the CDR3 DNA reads TGCGCCAGCAGCTTATCCGTCGGGGAGCAGTACTTC. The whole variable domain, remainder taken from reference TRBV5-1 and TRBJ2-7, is KAGVTQTPRYLIKTRGQQVTLSCSPISGHRSVSWYQQTPGQGLQFLFEYFSETQRNKGNFPGRFSGRQFSNSRSEMNVSTLELGDSALYLCASSLSVGEQYFGPGTRLTVT.

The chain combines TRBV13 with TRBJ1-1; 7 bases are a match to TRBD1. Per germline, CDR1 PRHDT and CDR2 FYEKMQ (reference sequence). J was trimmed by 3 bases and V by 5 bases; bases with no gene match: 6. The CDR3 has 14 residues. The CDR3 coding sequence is TGTGCCAGCAGCCCGGCGACAGGGCACACTGAAGCTTTCTTT. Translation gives CASSPATGHTEAFF.

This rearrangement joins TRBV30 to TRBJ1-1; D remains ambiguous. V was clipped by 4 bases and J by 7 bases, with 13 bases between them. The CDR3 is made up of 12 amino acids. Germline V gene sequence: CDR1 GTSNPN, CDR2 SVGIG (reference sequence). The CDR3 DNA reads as TGTGCCTGGACAGGAGCTCCTATTGAAGCTTTCTTT. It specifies CAWTGAPIEAFF.

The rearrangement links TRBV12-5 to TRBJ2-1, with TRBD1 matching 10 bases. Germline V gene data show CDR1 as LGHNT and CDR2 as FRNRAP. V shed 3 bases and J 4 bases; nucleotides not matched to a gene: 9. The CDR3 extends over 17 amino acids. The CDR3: CASGFTYDRGLYNEQFF. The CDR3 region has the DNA TGTGCTAGTGGTTTCACTTACGACAGGGGGCTTTACAATGAGCAGTTCTTC.

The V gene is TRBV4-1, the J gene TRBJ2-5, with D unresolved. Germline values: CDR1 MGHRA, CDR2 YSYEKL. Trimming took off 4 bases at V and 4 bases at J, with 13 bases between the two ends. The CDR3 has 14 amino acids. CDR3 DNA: TGCGCCAGCAGCCCCCCCAACAGTTTAGAGACCCAGTACTTC. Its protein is CASSPPNSLETQYF.

The CDR3 loop is CASSPEQETQYF. CDR3 DNA: TGCGCCAGCAGCCCCGAACAAGAGACCCAGTACTTC. The genes are TRBV4-1 and TRBJ2-5; unclear D gene. The V end lost 4 bases, the J end lost 2 bases, and 5 bases lay between the germline ends. CDR3 length: 12 residues. Germline CDR1 and CDR2: MGHRA and YSYEKL.

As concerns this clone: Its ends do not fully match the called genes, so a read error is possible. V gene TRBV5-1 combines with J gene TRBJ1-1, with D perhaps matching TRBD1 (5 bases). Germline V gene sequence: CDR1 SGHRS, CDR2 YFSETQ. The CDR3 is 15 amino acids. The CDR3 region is CTSSYGALGDTEAFF. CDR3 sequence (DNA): TGCACCAGCAGCTATGGCGCTTTGGGGGACACTGAAGCTTTCTTT.

The CDR3 sequence: CASSHRQGREQYF. Here the CDR3 DNA reads TGCGCCAGCAGCCACCGACAGGGCAGGGAGCAGTACTTC. The J gene is TRBJ2-7, the V gene TRBV4-1; 7 bases align to TRBD1. V was pared by 3 bases and J by 7 bases, with 6 bases of the junction left unmatched. The CDR3 length is 13 residues. Germline loops: CDR1 MGHRA, CDR2 YSYEKL.

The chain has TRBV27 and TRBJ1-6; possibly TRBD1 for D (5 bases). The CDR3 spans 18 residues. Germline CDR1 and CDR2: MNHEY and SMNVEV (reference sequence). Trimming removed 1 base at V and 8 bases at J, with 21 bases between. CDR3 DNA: TGTGCCAGCAGTTTATGGTCCCCAGGGTCGTGGGTTGATTCACCCCTCCACTTT. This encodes CASSLWSPGSWVDSPLHF.